Given below is one TCR beta chain in context. Method: immunoSEQ multiplex PCR; TCRdb's copy keeps in-frame clones and lacks some. The table has about 64,000 clones, roughly 80% seen once. Trimming stripped 8 bases from V and 1 base from J, with 11 bases between. The CDR3 is made up of 13 amino acids. Germline loops: CDR1 WNHNN, CDR2 SYGVQD (reference sequence). These data originate in a study of blood T cell repertoires in COVID-19. This chain joins TRBV10-1 and TRBJ1-1; D uncertain. Sequencing used peripheral blood. The sequence derives from a human donor in a cohort sampled during active COVID-19. The CDR3 DNA reads as TGCGCCAGCCGGCGGGCGTCGAACACTGAAGCTTTCTTT. It yields the protein CASRRASNTEAFF.